This TCR beta chain emerged from a study of cytomegalovirus exposure and HLA in healthy donors. Background on the study: For the approximately 400 genotyped donors, about 81% fell within the Caucasian-associated ancestry cluster. Study-level findings and limits: TCR sequences were mostly rare, though some public TCRs occurred in many donors.

The V and J ends lost 2 bases and 0 bases respectively, with 8 bases between them. Per the germline V gene, CDR1 is SGHRS and CDR2 is YFSETQ. This CDR3 has 14 amino acids. Vbeta (60) and Jbeta (13) primers were used in the PCR. Assay used: immunoSEQ multiplex PCR; TCRdb lists only in-frame clones, some missing. This table has over 120,000 clones, 80% to 85% appearing once. In the case of this clone: What it binds is not known.

The chain uses TRBV5-1 and TRBJ2-5, with D possibly matching TRBD1 (6 bases). Specimen: PBMCs. The origin of this receptor is a woman aged 30 to 39 in good health and CMV-seronegative. The CDR3 protein is CASSFDRNQETQYF. The CDR3 DNA is TGCGCCAGCAGCTTTGACAGGAACCAAGAGACCCAGTACTTC.